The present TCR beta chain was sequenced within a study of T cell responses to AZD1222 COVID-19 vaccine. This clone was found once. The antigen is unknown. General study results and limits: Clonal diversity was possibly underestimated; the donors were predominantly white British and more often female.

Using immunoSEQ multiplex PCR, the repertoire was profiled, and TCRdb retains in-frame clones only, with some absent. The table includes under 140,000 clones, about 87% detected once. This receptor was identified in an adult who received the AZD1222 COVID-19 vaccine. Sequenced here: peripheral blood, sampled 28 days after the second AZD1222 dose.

The CDR3 coding sequence is TGCAGCGTCGGGACAGGGACCGAGCAGTACTTC. Protein sequence: CSVGTGTEQYF. The chain is built from TRBV29-1 and TRBJ2-7; TRBD1 aligns across 9 bases. The J segment lost 6 bases and the V segment lost 6 bases, leaving 3 bases of the junction unmatched. CDR1 SQVTM and CDR2 ANQGSEA come from the germline V gene. The CDR3 is 11 amino acids.